What follows are 4 T cell receptor beta chains derived from one specimen sequenced in a study of CD8 T cells in ankylosing spondylitis. Each CDR3 protein is one row after TCRdb ran MiXCR on the 5' RACE reads. The top ten clones hold approximately 6.3% of a sample with about 240,000 distinct CDR3 sequences, approximately 9% of them seen once. Sequences were obtained from blood, either unsorted or a sorted T cell fraction (not recorded which). All receptors derive from a male donor with ankylosing spondylitis or in good health (not recorded which).

This clonotype was picked up many times. The chain recombines TRBV5-1 with TRBJ2-5; no definite D call. From germline, CDR1 is SGHRS and CDR2 YFSETQ. V lost 2 bases and J lost 6, with 14 bases in between. The CDR3 runs to 14 residues. The CDR3 bases are TGCGCCAGCAGCTTAGACGCAGGCAAGAAGACCCAGTACTTC. Translated: CASSLDAGKKTQYF.

This clonotype was seen ten or more times. This chain links TRBV12-3 or TRBV12-4 with TRBJ1-6, with 9 bases identical to TRBD1. The CDR3 totals 16 residues. Losses at the gene ends were 0 bases for V and 7 bases for J; bases not matched to a gene: 4. The CDR3, as DNA: TGTGCCAGCAGTTTAGCTTATGGGACAGGGAATTCACCCCTCCACTTT. Encoded protein: CASSLAYGTGNSPLHF.

This clonotype has at least ten counts. The chain employs TRBV10-3 and TRBJ2-1; no reliable D call. The V end lost 2 bases, the J end lost 7 bases, and 9 bases lay between the germline ends. The length of the CDR3 is 13 residues. Germline V lookup: CDR1 ENHRY, CDR2 SYGVKD. The CDR3 reads CAISEERSNEQFF. The CDR3 DNA is TGTGCCATCAGTGAGGAACGCTCTAATGAGCAGTTCTTC.

This clonotype was seen a few times. The genes are TRBV14 and TRBJ2-7; D uncertain. Trimming left V 3 bases short and J 7 bases short, with 7 bases between. The CDR3 spans 11 residues. Per germline, CDR1 SGHDN and CDR2 FVKESK. The CDR3 here is CASSQRREQYF. CDR3 in DNA: TGTGCCAGCAGCCAGCGCCGGGAGCAGTACTTC.